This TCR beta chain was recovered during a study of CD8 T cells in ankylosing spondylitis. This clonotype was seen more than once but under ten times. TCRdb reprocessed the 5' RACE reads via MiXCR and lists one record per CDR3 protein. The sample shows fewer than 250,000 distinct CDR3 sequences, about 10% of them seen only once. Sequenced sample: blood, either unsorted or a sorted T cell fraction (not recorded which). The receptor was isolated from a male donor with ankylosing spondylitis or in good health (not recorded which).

The CDR3 bases are TGTGCCAGCAGCCAAGGGACAGGGCGCTACGAGCAGTACTTC. Amino acid sequence: CASSQGTGRYEQYF. The chain links TRBV3-1 to TRBJ2-7; 8 nucleotides agree with TRBD1. The CDR3 spans 14 residues. Germline values: CDR1 LGHDT, CDR2 YNNKEL (reference sequence). With 1 base clipped from V and 3 bases from J, the junction kept 2 bases outside the gene matches.